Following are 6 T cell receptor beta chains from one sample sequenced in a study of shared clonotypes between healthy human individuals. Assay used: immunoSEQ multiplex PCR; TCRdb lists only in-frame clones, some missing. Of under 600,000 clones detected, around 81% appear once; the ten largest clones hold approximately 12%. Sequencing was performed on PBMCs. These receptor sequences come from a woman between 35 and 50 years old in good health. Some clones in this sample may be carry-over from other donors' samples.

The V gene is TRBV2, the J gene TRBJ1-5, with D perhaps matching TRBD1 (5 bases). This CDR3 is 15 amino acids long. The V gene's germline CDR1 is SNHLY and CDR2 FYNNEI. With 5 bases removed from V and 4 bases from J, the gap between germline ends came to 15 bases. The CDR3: CASSNSGASNQPQHF. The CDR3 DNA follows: TGTGCCAGCAGTAACTCCGGGGCCTCAAATCAGCCCCAGCATTTT.

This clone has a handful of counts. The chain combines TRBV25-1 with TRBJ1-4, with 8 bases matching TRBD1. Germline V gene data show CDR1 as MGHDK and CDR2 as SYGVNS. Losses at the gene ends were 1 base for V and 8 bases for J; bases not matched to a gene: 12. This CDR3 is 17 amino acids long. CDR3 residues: CASSESVIGHRGEKLFF. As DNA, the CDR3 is TGTGCCAGCAGTGAATCAGTTATCGGGCACAGGGGGGAAAAACTGTTTTTT.

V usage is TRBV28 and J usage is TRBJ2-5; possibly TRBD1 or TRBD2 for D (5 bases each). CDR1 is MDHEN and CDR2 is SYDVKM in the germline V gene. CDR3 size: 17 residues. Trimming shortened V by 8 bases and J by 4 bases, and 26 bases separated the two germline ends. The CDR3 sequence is CASGPVGSRGLGETQYF. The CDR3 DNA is TGTGCCAGCGGCCCGGTTGGCAGCCGGGGCTTGGGAGAGACCCAGTACTTC.

CDR3 amino acids: CASSLFKGEQYF. The CDR3, as DNA: TGTGCCAGCAGCTTGTTTAAAGGCGAGCAGTACTTC. The chain employs TRBV5-6 and TRBJ2-7; D uncertain. The CDR3 totals 12 residues. Germline assignment: CDR1 SGHDT and CDR2 YYEEEE. The V end was cut by 1 base, the J end by 6 bases, with 8 bases between.

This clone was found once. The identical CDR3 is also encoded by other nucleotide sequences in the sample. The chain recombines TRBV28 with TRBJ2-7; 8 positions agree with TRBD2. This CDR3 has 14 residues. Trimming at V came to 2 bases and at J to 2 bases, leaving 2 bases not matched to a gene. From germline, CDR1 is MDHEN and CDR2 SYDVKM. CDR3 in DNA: TGTGCCAGCAGTTTAGCGGGAGGTACCTACGAGCAGTACTTC. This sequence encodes CASSLAGGTYEQYF.

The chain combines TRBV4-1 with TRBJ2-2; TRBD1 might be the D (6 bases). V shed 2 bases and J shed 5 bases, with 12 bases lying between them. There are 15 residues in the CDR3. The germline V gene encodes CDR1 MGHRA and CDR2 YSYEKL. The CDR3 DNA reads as TGCGCCAGCAGCCAATCAGGGGAATCAACCGGGGAGCTGTTTTTT. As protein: CASSQSGESTGELFF.